A single sample gave rise to the 32 T cell receptor beta chains below, sequenced in a study of shared T cell receptors in the human thymus. Data came from immunoSEQ multiplex PCR; TCRdb stores just in-frame clones and leaves some out. The table has about 660,000 clones, over 75% seen once; the top ten hold 0.0095% to 0.013%. These data were also reused for a study on human thymus T cells.

The sequenced sample was thymocytes. The source is a boy in the first two years of life with a congenital heart defect.

About this clone: The same CDR3 is also encoded by other DNA sequences in this sample. The chain uses TRBV30 and TRBJ1-3; tentative D call: TRBD1 (5 bases). V shed 0 bases and J shed 4 bases, with 7 bases lying between them. CDR1 and CDR2 (germline): GTSNPN, SVGIG (reference sequence). The CDR3 spans 13 residues. The CDR3 bases are TGTGCCTGGAGTGTAACAGGAGGAAACACCATATATTTT. Its translation: CAWSVTGGNTIYF.

V gene TRBV5-8 combines with J gene TRBJ1-2; TRBD1 aligns across 10 bases. This CDR3 has 19 residues. Germline CDR1 reads SGHTS; CDR2 reads YDEGEE. The J segment lost 7 bases and the V segment lost 2 bases, leaving 20 bases of the junction unmatched. The CDR3 region has the DNA TGTGCCAGCAGCTTTATAGAGTCCCGGGACAGGGGCTTCGGATTTGGCTACACCTTC. This codes for CASSFIESRDRGFGFGYTF.

The gene calls are TRBV27 and TRBJ2-5; 7 bases are a match to TRBD1. This CDR3 contains 12 residues. Germline CDR1 and CDR2: MNHEY and SMNVEV (reference sequence). V shed 6 bases and J 6 bases; nucleotides not matched to a gene: 4. The chain's CDR3 is CASRGTEKTQYF. For the CDR3, the DNA is TGTGCCAGCAGGGGGACAGAAAAGACCCAGTACTTC.

The chain recombines TRBV5-4 with TRBJ2-1; D possibly corresponds to TRBD2 (6 bases). The germline V gene has CDR1 SGHNT and CDR2 YYREEE (reference sequence). V was trimmed by 1 base and J by 4 bases, leaving 9 bases between them. The CDR3 length is 14 residues. The DNA for the CDR3 is TGTGCCAGCAGCTTGCGGGACTCATACAATGAGCAGTTCTTC. Translated: CASSLRDSYNEQFF.

The chain is built from TRBV9 and TRBJ2-7, with D possibly TRBD2 on 5 matching bases. Trimming removed 0 bases at V and 7 bases at J, with 11 bases between. CDR3 length equals 13 residues. CDR1 and CDR2 (germline): SGDLS, YYNGEE. This CDR3 reads CASSVGLAREQYF. The CDR3, as DNA: TGTGCCAGCAGCGTAGGTCTAGCTAGAGAGCAGTACTTC.

The CDR3 reads CASRKRGPGTEAFF. The CDR3 coding sequence is TGTGCCAGCAGAAAGAGGGGGCCCGGAACTGAAGCTTTCTTT. The chain has TRBV27 and TRBJ1-1; 7 nucleotides match TRBD1. There are 14 residues in the CDR3. The V gene end was trimmed by 6 bases and the J gene end by 5 bases; junction bases not matched to a gene: 9. Germline-derived CDR1 and CDR2 are MNHEY and SMNVEV (reference sequence).

A few counts support this clone. The chain carries TRBV28 and TRBJ1-1, with D maybe TRBD1 (6 bases). V lost 5 bases, J lost 0 bases, and 10 bases lay in between. Germline loops: CDR1 MDHEN, CDR2 SYDVKM. The CDR3 length is 14 residues. DNA of the CDR3: TGTGCCAGCAGTCCGGACAGATTGAACACTGAAGCTTTCTTT. Translation gives CASSPDRLNTEAFF.

The rearrangement links TRBV19 to TRBJ2-1; no clear D. The CDR3 sequence is 15 residues long. Trimming pared 2 bases from V and 6 bases from J, leaving 14 bases between. Germline CDR1 and CDR2: LNHDA and SQIVND (reference sequence). The CDR3 DNA sequence: TGTGCCAGTAGTATATTCTTGGCTAGAGGCAATGAGCAGTTCTTC. Translated: CASSIFLARGNEQFF. The entire variable domain, with the rest obtained from reference TRBV19 and TRBJ2-1, is as follows: DGGITQSPKYLFRKEGQNVTLSCEQNLNHDAMYWYRQDPGQGLRLIYYSQIVNDFQKGDIAEGYSVSREKKESFPLTVTSAQKNPTAFYLCASSIFLARGNEQFFGPGTRLTVL.

The genes are TRBV4-3 and TRBJ2-2, with 8 positions matching TRBD2. CDR3 length: 13 amino acids. V shed 4 bases and J 9 bases; nucleotides not matched to a gene: 4. The germline V gene has CDR1 LGHNA and CDR2 YSLEER. The DNA for the CDR3 is TGCGCCAGCAGCCCGTGGACTAGCCGGGAGCTGTTTTTT. It yields the protein CASSPWTSRELFF.

There are a few counts of this clone. The chain combines TRBV6-1 with TRBJ2-3, with D maybe TRBD1 (6 bases). CDR3 size: 13 residues. CDR1 MNHNS and CDR2 SASEGT come from the germline V gene. V lost 7 bases and J 2 bases, leaving 10 bases between the germline ends. The CDR3: CASTGQHTDTQYF. The CDR3 DNA reads TGTGCCAGCACCGGACAGCACACAGATACGCAGTATTTT.

V and J are TRBV7-9 and TRBJ2-2, with TRBD2 as a possible D gene (5 bases). The germline CDR1 and CDR2 sequences are SEHNR and FQNEAQ (reference sequence). V was cut by 7 bases and J by 6 bases, with 9 bases left in between. This CDR3 contains 12 residues. The DNA of the CDR3 is TGTGCCAGCATAACGGGGTCCGGGGAGCTGTTTTTT. As protein: CASITGSGELFF.

The gene calls are TRBV7-2 and TRBJ1-5; D is unresolved. This CDR3 spans 14 amino acids. The germline gives CDR1 SGHTA, CDR2 FQGNSA. Trimming took off 1 base at V and 3 bases at J, with 7 bases between the two ends. The CDR3 DNA sequence: TGTGCCAGCAGCTTAGGGCTCCACAATCAGCCCCAGCATTTT. This encodes CASSLGLHNQPQHF.

This chain uses TRBV6-6 with TRBJ1-2; 7 bases agree with TRBD1. CDR3 length: 16 amino acids. Germline V lookup: CDR1 MNHNY, CDR2 SVGAGI (reference sequence). V lost 6 bases to trimming and J lost 2 bases; unmatched junction nucleotides: 12. The CDR3 region is CASRWGKGAYNYGYTF. The CDR3 bases are TGTGCCAGCAGATGGGGGAAGGGGGCTTACAACTATGGCTACACCTTC.

The chain combines TRBV9 with TRBJ2-2; no reliable D call. The CDR3 is 13 residues long. CDR1 and CDR2 from the germline V gene are SGDLS and YYNGEE. V dropped 4 bases and J dropped 1 base, with 5 bases sitting between them. CDR3 region: CASSPRNTGELFF. DNA for the CDR3: TGTGCCAGCAGCCCCCGGAACACCGGGGAGCTGTTTTTT.

The chain joins TRBV7-2 to TRBJ2-7; 8 nucleotides agree with TRBD1. The CDR3 consists of 19 residues. With 1 base clipped from V and 2 bases from J, the junction kept 16 bases outside the gene matches. The V gene's germline CDR1 is SGHTA and CDR2 FQGNSA. CDR3 nucleotide sequence: TGTGCCAGCAGCTTAGAAAAGGACAGGGAAGGGCTTTGGACCTACGAGCAGTACTTC. This translates into CASSLEKDREGLWTYEQYF.

This chain links TRBV5-4 with TRBJ2-1; tentative D call: TRBD2 (5 bases). Germline loops: CDR1 SGHNT, CDR2 YYREEE (reference sequence). V was shortened by 5 bases and J by 1 base, with 16 bases between the two germline ends. The CDR3 spans 16 residues. This CDR3 reads CASRAGWLSSYNEQFF. The DNA of the CDR3 is TGTGCCAGCAGGGCGGGTTGGCTATCGTCCTACAATGAGCAGTTCTTC.

This clone was detected only once. The chain employs TRBV4-3 and TRBJ2-7; D is perhaps TRBD1 (5 bases). The CDR3 covers 17 residues. From germline, CDR1 is LGHNA and CDR2 YSLEER. V lost 1 base to trimming and J lost 1 base, with 17 bases between them. The DNA for the CDR3 is TGCGCCAGCAGCCAAGGGCCCGGTGGGGCGCATTCCTACGAGCAGTACTTC. It is translated as CASSQGPGGAHSYEQYF.

This chain joins TRBV9 and TRBJ1-1; TRBD1 aligns across 7 bases. CDR1 and CDR2 from the germline V gene are SGDLS and YYNGEE. With 4 bases clipped from V and 0 bases from J, the junction kept 3 bases outside the gene matches. The CDR3 extends over 14 amino acids. In DNA, the CDR3 is TGTGCCAGCAGCCTCGGACAGGTGAACACTGAAGCTTTCTTT. It is translated as CASSLGQVNTEAFF.

The V call is TRBV7-6, the J call TRBJ2-1; D call uncertain. The germline CDR1 and CDR2 sequences are SGHVS and FNYEAQ. The CDR3 is 12 residues long. The ends were cut back, 3 bases at V and 7 bases at J, with 7 bases in the middle. The CDR3 reads CASSFNTNEQFF. In DNA, the CDR3 is TGTGCCAGCAGCTTCAACACAAATGAGCAGTTCTTC.

The gene calls are TRBV19 and TRBJ2-2, with 12 bases matching TRBD2. The CDR3 spans 19 residues. V gave up 6 bases and J gave up 6 bases; unmatched junction bases: 17. CDR1 is LNHDA and CDR2 is SQIVND in the germline V gene (reference sequence). CDR3 in amino acids: CASSTTNGLAGRVAGELFF. The CDR3 nucleotides are TGTGCCAGTAGCACAACCAACGGACTAGCGGGAAGGGTCGCCGGGGAGCTGTTTTTT.

The chain links TRBV4-3 to TRBJ2-1; 10 positions match TRBD2. CDR1 is LGHNA and CDR2 is YSLEER in the germline V gene. The trim removed 1 base at V and 8 bases at J, leaving 11 bases unmatched. The CDR3 consists of 17 residues. The CDR3 DNA sequence: TGCGCCAGCAGCCAAGGGGTCCAGCGGGAGGGCCTCGATGAGCAGTTCTTC. It is translated as CASSQGVQREGLDEQFF.

This clone was found once. The rearrangement links TRBV5-1 to TRBJ2-3, with 10 bases lining up with TRBD2. The CDR3 is 19 residues long. Germline-derived CDR1 and CDR2 are SGHRS and YFSETQ. Unmatched junction bases numbered 15, after V lost 1 base and J lost 4 bases. DNA of the CDR3: TGCGCCAGCAGCTTGCGGGTTAAAGCGGGAGGGAAACAGGCAGATACGCAGTATTTT. Translation: CASSLRVKAGGKQADTQYF.

The chain has TRBV28 and TRBJ2-4, with TRBD2 matching over 11 bases. CDR1 and CDR2 from the germline V gene are MDHEN and SYDVKM. V lost 5 bases, J lost 15 bases, and 12 bases stayed unmatched. The CDR3 spans 14 residues. The CDR3 DNA follows: TGTGCCAGCAGTCCTGGACTAGCGGGCCCTTCACCGTACTTC. It yields the protein CASSPGLAGPSPYF.

The rearrangement joins TRBV4-3 to TRBJ2-7, with D possibly TRBD2 on 5 matching bases. V was pared by 1 base and J by 2 bases, with 15 bases between. CDR1 and CDR2 from the germline V gene are LGHNA and YSLEER. This CDR3 spans 16 amino acids. The CDR3 is CASSQGERTPTYEQYF. CDR3 DNA: TGCGCCAGCAGCCAAGGTGAGCGGACGCCTACCTACGAGCAGTACTTC.

This chain joins TRBV9 and TRBJ2-5, with TRBD2 identical over 10 bases. CDR3 length equals 16 residues. The V gene's germline CDR1 is SGDLS and CDR2 YYNGEE. Trimming took 0 bases from V and 5 from J; bases not matched to a gene: 7. The CDR3 sequence is CASSVALAGPGETQYF. CDR3 sequence (DNA): TGTGCCAGCAGCGTAGCACTAGCGGGACCCGGGGAGACCCAGTACTTC.

V gene TRBV30 combines with J gene TRBJ1-3; D uncertain. Trimming left V 3 bases short and J 0 bases short, with 18 bases between. The CDR3 spans 17 residues. CDR1 GTSNPN and CDR2 SVGIG come from the germline V gene (reference sequence). The CDR3 nucleotides are TGTGCCTGGAGATTTCGCGGTTCGGCCCTCTCTGGAAACACCATATATTTT. This gives the protein CAWRFRGSALSGNTIYF.

V usage is TRBV2 and J usage is TRBJ2-1; perhaps TRBD2 as D (5 bases). The V end lost 3 bases, the J end lost 7 bases, and 10 bases lay between the germline ends. Germline CDR1 SNHLY, CDR2 FYNNEI. The CDR3 runs 13 residues. The CDR3 nucleotides are TGTGCCAGCAGTGACTTAGCGACGAATGAGCAGTTCTTC. This codes for CASSDLATNEQFF.

The V call is TRBV29-1, the J call TRBJ2-7; D is uncertain. The ends were cut back, 4 bases at V and 2 bases at J, with 12 bases in the middle. The CDR3 is 13 amino acids. Germline V lookup: CDR1 SQVTM, CDR2 ANQGSEA. The CDR3: CSVVAPGTYEQYF. For the CDR3, the DNA is TGCAGCGTTGTAGCCCCCGGAACCTACGAGCAGTACTTC.

The chain is built from TRBV7-9 and TRBJ2-3; 7 nucleotides match TRBD2. Germline lookup yields CDR1 SEHNR and CDR2 FQNEAQ (reference sequence). The J segment lost 2 bases and the V segment lost 1 base, leaving 6 bases of the junction unmatched. The CDR3 has 16 amino acids. Written as DNA, the CDR3 is TGTGCCAGCAGCTTAGGGCCTAGCGGAACCACAGATACGCAGTATTTT. This encodes CASSLGPSGTTDTQYF.

In this sample, this clone turned up a few times. V is TRBV28 and J is TRBJ1-2; D uncertain. In germline, CDR1 is MDHEN, CDR2 SYDVKM. The CDR3 is 12 amino acids. V gave up 4 bases and J gave up 3 bases, with 6 bases separating them. Here the CDR3 reads CASSSGYYGYTF. CDR3 DNA: TGTGCCAGCAGTTCCGGGTACTATGGCTACACCTTC.

This chain uses TRBV5-4 with TRBJ2-1; 7 bases are shared with TRBD2. J lost 0 bases, V lost 3 bases, and 6 bases had no gene match. This CDR3 is 16 amino acids long. Germline values: CDR1 SGHNT, CDR2 YYREEE (reference sequence). The CDR3 is CASSWAGEGSYNEQFF. CDR3 sequence (DNA): TGTGCCAGCAGCTGGGCGGGGGAGGGCTCCTACAATGAGCAGTTCTTC. Supplemented by reference TRBV5-4 and TRBJ2-1, the full variable domain reads ETGVTQSPTHLIKTRGQQVTLRCSSQSGHNTVSWYQQALGQGPQFIFQYYREEENGRGNFPPRFSGLQFPNYSSELNVNALELDDSALYLCASSWAGEGSYNEQFFGPGTRLTVL.

This chain links TRBV28 with TRBJ2-3; perhaps TRBD2 as D (5 bases). Germline CDR1 reads MDHEN; CDR2 reads SYDVKM. The CDR3 loop spans 12 amino acids. V gave up 4 bases and J gave up 6 bases, with 8 bases separating them. CDR3 amino acids: CASSSRGDTQYF. The CDR3 DNA is TGTGCCAGCAGTTCGCGCGGGGATACGCAGTATTTT. The full variable domain, completed using reference TRBV28 and TRBJ2-3, is DVKVTQSSRYLVKRTGEKVFLECVQDMDHENMFWYRQDPGLGLRLIYFSYDVKMKEKGDIPEGYSVSREKKERFSLILESASTNQTSMYLCASSSRGDTQYFGPGTRLTVL.